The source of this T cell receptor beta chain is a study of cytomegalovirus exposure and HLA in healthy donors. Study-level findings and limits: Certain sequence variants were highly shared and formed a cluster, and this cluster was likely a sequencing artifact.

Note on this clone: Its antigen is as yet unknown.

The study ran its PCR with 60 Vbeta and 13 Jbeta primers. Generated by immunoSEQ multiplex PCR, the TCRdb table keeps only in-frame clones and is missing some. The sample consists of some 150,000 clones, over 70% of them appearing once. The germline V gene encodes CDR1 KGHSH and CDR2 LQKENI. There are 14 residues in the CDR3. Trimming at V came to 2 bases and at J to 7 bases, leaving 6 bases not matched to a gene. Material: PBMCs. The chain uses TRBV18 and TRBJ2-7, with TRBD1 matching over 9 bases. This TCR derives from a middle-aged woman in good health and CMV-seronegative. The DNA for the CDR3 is TGTGCCAGCTCACCAGGATTGGGGACAGGGGAGCAGTACTTC. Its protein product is CASSPGLGTGEQYF. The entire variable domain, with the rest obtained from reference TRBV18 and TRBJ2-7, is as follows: NAGVMQNPRHLVRRRGQEARLRCSPMKGHSHVYWYRQLPEEGLKFMVYLQKENIIDESGMPKERFSAEFPKEGPSILRIQQVVRGDSAAYFCASSPGLGTGEQYFGPGTRLTVT.